What follows describes a single T cell receptor (beta chain). This record comes from a study of cytomegalovirus exposure and HLA in healthy donors. The CDR3 is 15 residues long. Germline CDR1 reads LNHDA; CDR2 reads SQIVND (reference sequence). V gave up 5 bases and J gave up 4 bases; unmatched junction bases: 8. The PCR was carried out with 60 Vbeta primers and 13 Jbeta primers. Generated by immunoSEQ multiplex PCR, the TCRdb table keeps only in-frame clones and is missing some. There are tens of thousands of clones in the sample; roughly 74% occur only once, and around 2% lies in the top ten. The sample taken for sequencing was PBMCs. The receptor was derived from a man in his forties in good health and CMV-seronegative. The chain employs TRBV19 and TRBJ2-3; 8 bases are a match to TRBD2. The CDR3 sequence: CASSGSGTPSDTQYF. Here the CDR3 DNA reads TGTGCCAGTAGTGGTAGCGGGACACCCTCAGATACGCAGTATTTT.